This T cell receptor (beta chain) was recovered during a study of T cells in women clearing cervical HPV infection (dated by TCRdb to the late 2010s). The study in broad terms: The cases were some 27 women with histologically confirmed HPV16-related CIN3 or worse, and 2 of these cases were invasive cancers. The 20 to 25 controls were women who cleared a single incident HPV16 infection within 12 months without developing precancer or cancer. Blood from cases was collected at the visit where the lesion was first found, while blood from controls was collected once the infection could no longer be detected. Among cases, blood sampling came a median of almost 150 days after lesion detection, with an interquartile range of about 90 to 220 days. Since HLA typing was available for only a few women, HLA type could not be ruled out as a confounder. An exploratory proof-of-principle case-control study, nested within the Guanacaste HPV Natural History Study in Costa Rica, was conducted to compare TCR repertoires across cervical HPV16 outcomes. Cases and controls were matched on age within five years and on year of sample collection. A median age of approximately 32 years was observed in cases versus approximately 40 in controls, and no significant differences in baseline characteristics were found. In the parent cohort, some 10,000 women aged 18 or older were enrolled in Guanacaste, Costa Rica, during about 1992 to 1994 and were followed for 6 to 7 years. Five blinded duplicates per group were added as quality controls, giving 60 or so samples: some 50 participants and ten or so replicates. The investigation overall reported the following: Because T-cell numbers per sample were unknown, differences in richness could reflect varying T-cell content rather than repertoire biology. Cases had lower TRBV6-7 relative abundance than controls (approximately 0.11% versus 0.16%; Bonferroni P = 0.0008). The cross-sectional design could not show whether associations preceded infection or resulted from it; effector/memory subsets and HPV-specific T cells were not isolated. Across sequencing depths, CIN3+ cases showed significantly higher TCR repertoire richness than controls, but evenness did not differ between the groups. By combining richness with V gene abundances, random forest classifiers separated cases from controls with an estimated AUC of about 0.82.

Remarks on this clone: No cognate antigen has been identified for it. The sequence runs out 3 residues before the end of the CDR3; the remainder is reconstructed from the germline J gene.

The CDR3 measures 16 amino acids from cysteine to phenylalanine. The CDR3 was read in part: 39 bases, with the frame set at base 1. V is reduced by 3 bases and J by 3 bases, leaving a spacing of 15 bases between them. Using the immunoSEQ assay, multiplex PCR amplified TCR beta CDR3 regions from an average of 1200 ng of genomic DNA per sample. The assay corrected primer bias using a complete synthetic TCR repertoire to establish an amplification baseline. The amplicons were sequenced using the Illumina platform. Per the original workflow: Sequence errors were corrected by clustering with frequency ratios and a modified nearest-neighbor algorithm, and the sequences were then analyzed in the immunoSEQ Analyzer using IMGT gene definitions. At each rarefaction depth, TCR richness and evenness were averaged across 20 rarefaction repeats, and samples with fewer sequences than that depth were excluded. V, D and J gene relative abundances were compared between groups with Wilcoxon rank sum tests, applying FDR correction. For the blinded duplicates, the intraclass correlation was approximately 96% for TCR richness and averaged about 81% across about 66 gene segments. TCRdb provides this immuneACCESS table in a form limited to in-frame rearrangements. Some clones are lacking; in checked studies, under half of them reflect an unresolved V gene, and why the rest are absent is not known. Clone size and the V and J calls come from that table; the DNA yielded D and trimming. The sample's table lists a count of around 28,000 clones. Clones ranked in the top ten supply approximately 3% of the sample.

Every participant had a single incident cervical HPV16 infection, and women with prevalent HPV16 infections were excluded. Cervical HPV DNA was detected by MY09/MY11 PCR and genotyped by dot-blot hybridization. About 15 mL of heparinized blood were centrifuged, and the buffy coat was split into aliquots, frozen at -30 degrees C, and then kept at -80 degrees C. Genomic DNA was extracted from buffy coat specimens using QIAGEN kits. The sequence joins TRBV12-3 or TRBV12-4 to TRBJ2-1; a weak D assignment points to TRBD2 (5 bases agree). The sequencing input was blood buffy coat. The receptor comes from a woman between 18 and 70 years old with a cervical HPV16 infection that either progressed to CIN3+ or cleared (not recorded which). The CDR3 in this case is CASSFGVRVNYNEQFF. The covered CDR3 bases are TGTGCCAGCAGTTTCGGGGTAAGGGTAAACTACAATGAG.